The clone carrying this TCR beta chain was observed a few times. This record belongs to a study of blood T cell repertoires in COVID-19. How the authors handled the data: Cell counts per sample came from amplifying reference gene primers. Sequenced by immunoSEQ multiplex PCR; TCRdb stores in-frame clones only, minus some. That table supplies the V and J calls and clone size; D and trimming were determined from the DNA. The sample includes under 300,000 clones, about nine tenths of them seen just once. The CDR3 is 15 amino acids. V lost 1 base and J 3 bases, leaving 10 bases between the germline ends. CDR1 SGHRS and CDR2 YFSETQ come from the germline V gene.

The sequence derives from a woman in her thirties or forties who had recovered from COVID-19. The sequencing input was peripheral blood. This sequence joins TRBV5-1 and TRBJ2-2, with D unresolved. The CDR3 region is CASSLYNGDTGELFF. The CDR3 nucleotides read TGCGCCAGCAGCTTGTATAATGGAGACACCGGGGAGCTGTTTTTT.